What follows is one T cell receptor (beta chain) and its context. Its antigen is not known. The entry originates in a study of T cells after yellow fever vaccination. 5'RACE template switching produced TCR cDNA carrying a universal primer site and UMIs. In TCRdb, the 5' RACE reads were re-called with MiXCR into one record per CDR3 protein. The table lists under 200,000 distinct CDR3 sequences, more than 9.5% of them singletons, with less than 40% in the top ten. Whole-study results and caveats: Of the clonotypes, a small share occurred in both CD4 and CD8 compartments. Primary-vaccination clones mostly resurfaced post-booster (around 95% CD4, roughly 87% CD8).

This CDR3 is 16 amino acids long. V trimming: 6 bases; J trimming: 4 bases; junction bases outside the gene matches: 8. Germline V CDR1 and CDR2: MGHDK, SYGVNS. The input for sequencing was CD8+ T cells sorted from PBMCs, taken 15 days after the yellow fever booster vaccination. J is TRBJ2-1 and V is TRBV25-1, with 11 bases matching TRBD2. This clonotype was obtained from a man between 18 and 29 years old who received the YFV17D yellow fever vaccine. In nucleotides, the CDR3 is TGTGCCAGCAGGACTAGCGGGGCGACTTTGTACAATGAGCAGTTCTTC. It yields the protein CASRTSGATLYNEQFF. Based on the CDR3 plus reference TRBV25-1 and TRBJ2-1, the full variable domain is EADIYQTPRYLVIGTGKKITLECSQTMGHDKMYWYQQDPGMELHLIHYSYGVNSTEKGDLSSESTVSRIRTEHFPLTLESARPSHTSQYLCASRTSGATLYNEQFFGPGTRLTVL.